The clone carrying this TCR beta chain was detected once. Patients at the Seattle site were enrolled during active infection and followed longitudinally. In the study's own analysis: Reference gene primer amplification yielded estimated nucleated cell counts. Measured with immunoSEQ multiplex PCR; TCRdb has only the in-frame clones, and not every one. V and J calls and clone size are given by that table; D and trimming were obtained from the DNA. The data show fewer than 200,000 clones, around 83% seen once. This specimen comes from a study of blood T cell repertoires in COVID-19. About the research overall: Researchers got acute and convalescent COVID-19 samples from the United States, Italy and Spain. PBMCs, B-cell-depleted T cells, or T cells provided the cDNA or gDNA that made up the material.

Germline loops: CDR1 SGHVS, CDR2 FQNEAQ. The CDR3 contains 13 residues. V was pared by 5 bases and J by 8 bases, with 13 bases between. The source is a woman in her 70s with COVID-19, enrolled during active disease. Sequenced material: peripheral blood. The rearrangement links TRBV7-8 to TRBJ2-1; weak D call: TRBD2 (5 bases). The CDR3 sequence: CASSLRTQHEQFF. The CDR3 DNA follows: TGTGCCAGCAGCCTAAGGACTCAACATGAGCAGTTCTTC.